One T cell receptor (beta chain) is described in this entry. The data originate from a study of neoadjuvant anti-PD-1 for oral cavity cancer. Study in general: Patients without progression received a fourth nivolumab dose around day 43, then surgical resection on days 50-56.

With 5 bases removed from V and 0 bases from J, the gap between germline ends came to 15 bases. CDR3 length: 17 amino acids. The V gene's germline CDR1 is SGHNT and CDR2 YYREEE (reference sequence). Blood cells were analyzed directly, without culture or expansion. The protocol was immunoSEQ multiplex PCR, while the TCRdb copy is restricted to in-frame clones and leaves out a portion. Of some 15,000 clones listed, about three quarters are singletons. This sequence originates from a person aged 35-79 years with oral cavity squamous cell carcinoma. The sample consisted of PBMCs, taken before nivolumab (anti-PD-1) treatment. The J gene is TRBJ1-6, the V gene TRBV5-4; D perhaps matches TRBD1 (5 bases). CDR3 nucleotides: TGTGCCAGCAGAATAGGAGGGGTAAGCTCCTATAATTCACCCCTCCACTTT. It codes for CASRIGGVSSYNSPLHF.